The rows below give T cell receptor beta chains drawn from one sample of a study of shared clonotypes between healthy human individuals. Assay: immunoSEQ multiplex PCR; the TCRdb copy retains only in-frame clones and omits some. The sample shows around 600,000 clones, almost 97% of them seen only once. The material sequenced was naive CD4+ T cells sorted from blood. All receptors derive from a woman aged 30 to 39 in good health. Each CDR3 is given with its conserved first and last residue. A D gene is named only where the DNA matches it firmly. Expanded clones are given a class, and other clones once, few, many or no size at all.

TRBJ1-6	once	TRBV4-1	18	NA	TGCGCCAGCAGCCAAGATGTGGCGGTGAGCTCCTATAATTCACCCCTCCACTTT	CASSQDVAVSSYNSPLHF
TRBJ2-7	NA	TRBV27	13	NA	TGTGCCAGCAGGGGACACTCGGACAACGAGCAGTACTTC	CASRGHSDNEQYF
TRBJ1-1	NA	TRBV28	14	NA	TGTGCCAGCAGTTTTACAGGCCAAGGGACTGAAGCTTTCTTT	CASSFTGQGTEAFF
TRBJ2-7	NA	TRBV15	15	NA	TGTGCCACCAGCAGCCCCGGGACGCTCTCCTACGAGCAGTACTTC	CATSSPGTLSYEQYF
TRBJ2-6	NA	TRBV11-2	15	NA	TGTGCCAGCAGCTTAGCCTGGGGCAGGGCCAACGTCCTGACTTTC	CASSLAWGRANVLTF
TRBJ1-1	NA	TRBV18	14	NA	TGTGCCAGCTCACCACCCGGGACGAACACTGAAGCTTTCTTT	CASSPPGTNTEAFF
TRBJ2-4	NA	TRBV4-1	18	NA	TGCGCCAGCAGCCAAGGAATGGGCTGGGGCCTAGCCAAAAACATTCAGTACTTC	CASSQGMGWGLAKNIQYF
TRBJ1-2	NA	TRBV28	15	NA	TGTGCCAGCAGACAAGGATCCGGGTTCAACTATGGCTACACCTTC	CASRQGSGFNYGYTF
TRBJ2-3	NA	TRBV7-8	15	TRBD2	TGTGCCAGCAGCTCCTTTGGGGTAGCGGGCGATACGCAGTATTTT	CASSSFGVAGDTQYF
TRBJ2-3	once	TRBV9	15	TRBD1	TGTGCCAGCAGCGGATACTCGGACAGGCTGGATACGCAGTATTTT	CASSGYSDRLDTQYF
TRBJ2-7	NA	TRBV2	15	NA	TGTGCCAGCAGTGAAAAGGGAAAAAGGGAGTACGAGCAGTACTTC	CASSEKGKREYEQYF
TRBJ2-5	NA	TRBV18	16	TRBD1	TGTGCCAGCTCACCCCGGACAGGAAACTACCAAGAGACCCAGTACTTC	CASSPRTGNYQETQYF
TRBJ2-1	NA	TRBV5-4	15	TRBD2	TGTGCCAGCAGTTCCGGGACTAGCTCCTACAATGAGCAGTTCTTC	CASSSGTSSYNEQFF
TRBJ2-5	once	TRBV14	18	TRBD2	TGTGCCAGCAGCCAGGGGACTAGCGGGAGTCCCGCCGAGGAGACCCAGTACTTC	CASSQGTSGSPAEETQYF
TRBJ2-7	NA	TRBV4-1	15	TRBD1	TGCGCCAGCAGCCACTATGACAGGGATTCCTACGAGCAGTACTTC	CASSHYDRDSYEQYF